The entry that follows covers one TCR beta chain sequence. The data derive from a study of OX40 agonist ivuxolimab in advanced cancers. For the study at large: Ivuxolimab is an agonistic anti-OX40 (CD134) antibody, and patients were treated with it. Three partial responders included one hepatocellular carcinoma patient and two cutaneous melanoma patients.

Some clones are missing from TCRdb's copy, which holds only in-frame ones; the method was immunoSEQ multiplex PCR. The sample carries more than 80,000 clones, roughly 89% recorded once. Germline values: CDR1 GTSNPN, CDR2 SVGIG (reference sequence). The V gene lost 4 bases and the J gene lost 3 bases, with 9 bases spanning the gap. There are 13 residues in the CDR3. The sequenced sample was CD4+ or CD8+ T cells sorted from blood, obtained in a trial of the OX40 agonist ivuxolimab. The clonotype comes from an adult with an advanced solid tumor such as melanoma, head and neck, liver or kidney cancer. The J gene is TRBJ1-4, the V gene TRBV30; TRBD1 is a possible D gene (5 bases). The CDR3 reads CAWNGTPNEKLFF. In DNA form, the CDR3 reads TGTGCCTGGAATGGGACCCCTAATGAAAAACTGTTTTTT.